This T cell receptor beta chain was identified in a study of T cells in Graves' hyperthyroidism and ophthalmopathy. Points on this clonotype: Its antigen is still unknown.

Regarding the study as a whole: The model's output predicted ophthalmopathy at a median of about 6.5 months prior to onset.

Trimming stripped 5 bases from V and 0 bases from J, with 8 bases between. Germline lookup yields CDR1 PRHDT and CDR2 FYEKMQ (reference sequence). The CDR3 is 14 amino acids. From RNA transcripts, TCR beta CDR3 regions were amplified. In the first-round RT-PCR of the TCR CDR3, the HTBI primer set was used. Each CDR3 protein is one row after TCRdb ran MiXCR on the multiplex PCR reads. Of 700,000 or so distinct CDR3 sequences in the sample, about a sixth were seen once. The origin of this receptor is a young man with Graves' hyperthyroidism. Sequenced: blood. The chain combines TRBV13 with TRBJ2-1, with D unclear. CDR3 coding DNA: TGTGCCAGCAGCCGCCGGACCTCCTACAATGAGCAGTTCTTC. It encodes CASSRRTSYNEQFF.